This entry is about one T cell receptor (beta chain). Data came from immunoSEQ multiplex PCR; TCRdb stores just in-frame clones and leaves some out. The sample shows roughly 65,000 clones, 80% to 95% of them seen only once. This sample was included in a study of T cells after somatic rescue of genetic block. The V end was cut by 0 bases, the J end by 3 bases, with 9 bases between. CDR3 size: 14 residues. CDR1 is SGDLS, CDR2 YYNGEE, per germline. V is TRBV9 and J is TRBJ2-5; no reliable D call. The sequencing sample was made of peripheral blood mononuclear cells (PBMCs). This TCR was sampled from a man between 35 and 55 years old. This CDR3 is CASSVAAGEETQYF. Here the CDR3 DNA reads TGTGCCAGCAGCGTAGCTGCAGGAGAAGAGACCCAGTACTTC.